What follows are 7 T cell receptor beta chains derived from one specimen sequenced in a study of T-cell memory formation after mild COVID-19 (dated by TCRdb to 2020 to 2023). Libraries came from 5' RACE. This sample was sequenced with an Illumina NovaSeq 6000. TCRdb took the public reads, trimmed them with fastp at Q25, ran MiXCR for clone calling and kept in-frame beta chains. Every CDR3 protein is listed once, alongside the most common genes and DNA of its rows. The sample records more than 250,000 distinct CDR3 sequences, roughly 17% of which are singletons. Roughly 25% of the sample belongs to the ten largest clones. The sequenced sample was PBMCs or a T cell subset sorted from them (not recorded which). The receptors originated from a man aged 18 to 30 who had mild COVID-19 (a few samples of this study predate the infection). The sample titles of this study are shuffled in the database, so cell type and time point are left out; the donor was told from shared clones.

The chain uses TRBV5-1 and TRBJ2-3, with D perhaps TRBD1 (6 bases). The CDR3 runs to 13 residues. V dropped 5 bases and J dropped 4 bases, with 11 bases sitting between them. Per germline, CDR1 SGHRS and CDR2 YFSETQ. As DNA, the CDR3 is TGCGCCAGCAGGGTCACAGGGTCAGATACGCAGTATTTT. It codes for CASRVTGSDTQYF.

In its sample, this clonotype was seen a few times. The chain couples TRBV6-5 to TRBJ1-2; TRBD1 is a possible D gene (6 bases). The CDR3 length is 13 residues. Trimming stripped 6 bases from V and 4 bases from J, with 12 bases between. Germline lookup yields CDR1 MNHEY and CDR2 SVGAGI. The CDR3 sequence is CASRPGQLYGYTF. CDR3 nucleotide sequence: TGTGCCAGCAGACCCGGACAGCTCTATGGCTACACCTTC.

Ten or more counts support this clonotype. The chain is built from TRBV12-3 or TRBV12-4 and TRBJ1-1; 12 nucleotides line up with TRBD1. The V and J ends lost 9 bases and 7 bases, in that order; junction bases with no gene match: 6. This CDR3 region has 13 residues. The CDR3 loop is CASRGQGAREAFF. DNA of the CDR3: TGTGCCAGTCGGGGACAGGGGGCTCGTGAAGCTTTCTTT.

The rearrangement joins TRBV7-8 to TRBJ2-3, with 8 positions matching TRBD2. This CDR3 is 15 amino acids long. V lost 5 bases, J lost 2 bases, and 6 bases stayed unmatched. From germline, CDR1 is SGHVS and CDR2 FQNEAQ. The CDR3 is CASSPGLANTDTQYF. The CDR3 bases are TGTGCCAGCAGCCCCGGACTAGCTAACACAGATACGCAGTATTTT. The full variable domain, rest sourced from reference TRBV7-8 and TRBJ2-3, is GAGVSQSPRYKVAKRGQDVALRCDPISGHVSLFWYQQALGQGPEFLTYFQNEAQLDKSGLPSDRFFAERPEGSVSTLKIQRTQQEDSAVYLCASSPGLANTDTQYFGPGTRLTVL.

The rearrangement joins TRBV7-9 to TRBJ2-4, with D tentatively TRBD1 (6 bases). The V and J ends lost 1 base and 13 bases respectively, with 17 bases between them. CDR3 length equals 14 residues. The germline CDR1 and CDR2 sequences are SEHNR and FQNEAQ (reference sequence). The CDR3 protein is CASSLVVGEDSQYF. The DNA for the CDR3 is TGTGCCAGCAGCTTAGTGGTGGGAGAGGACAGCCAGTACTTC.

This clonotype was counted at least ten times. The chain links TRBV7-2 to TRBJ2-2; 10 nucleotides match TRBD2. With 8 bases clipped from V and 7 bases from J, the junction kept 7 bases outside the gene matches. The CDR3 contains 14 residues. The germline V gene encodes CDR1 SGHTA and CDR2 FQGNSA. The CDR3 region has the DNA TGTGCCAGCGCCCGAGCGGGGGGGGGCGGGGAGCTGTTTTTT. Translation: CASARAGGGGELFF. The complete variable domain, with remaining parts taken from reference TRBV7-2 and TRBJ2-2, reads GAGVSQSPSNKVTEKGKDVELRCDPISGHTALYWYRQSLGQGLEFLIYFQGNSAPDKSGLPSDRFSAERTGGSVSTLTIQRTQQEDSAVYLCASARAGGGGELFFGEGSRLTVL.

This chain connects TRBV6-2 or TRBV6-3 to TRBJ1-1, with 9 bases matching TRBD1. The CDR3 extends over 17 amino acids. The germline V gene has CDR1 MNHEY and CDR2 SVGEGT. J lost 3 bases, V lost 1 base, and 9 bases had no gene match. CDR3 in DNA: TGTGCCAGCAGTTACTTTAAAACAGGGGGCGCTTACACTGAAGCTTTCTTT. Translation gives CASSYFKTGGAYTEAFF.